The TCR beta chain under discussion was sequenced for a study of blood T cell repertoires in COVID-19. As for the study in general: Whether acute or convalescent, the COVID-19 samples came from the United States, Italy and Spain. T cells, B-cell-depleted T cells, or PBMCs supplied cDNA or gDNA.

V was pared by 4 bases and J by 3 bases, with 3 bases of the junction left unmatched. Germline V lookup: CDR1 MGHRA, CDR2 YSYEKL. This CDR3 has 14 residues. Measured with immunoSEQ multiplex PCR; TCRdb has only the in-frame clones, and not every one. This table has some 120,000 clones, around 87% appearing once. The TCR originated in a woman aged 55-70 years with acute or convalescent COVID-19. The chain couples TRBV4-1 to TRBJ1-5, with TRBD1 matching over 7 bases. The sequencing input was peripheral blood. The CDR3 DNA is TGCGCCAGCAGCCCGGGGACAGCCAATCAGCCCCAGCATTTT. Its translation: CASSPGTANQPQHF.